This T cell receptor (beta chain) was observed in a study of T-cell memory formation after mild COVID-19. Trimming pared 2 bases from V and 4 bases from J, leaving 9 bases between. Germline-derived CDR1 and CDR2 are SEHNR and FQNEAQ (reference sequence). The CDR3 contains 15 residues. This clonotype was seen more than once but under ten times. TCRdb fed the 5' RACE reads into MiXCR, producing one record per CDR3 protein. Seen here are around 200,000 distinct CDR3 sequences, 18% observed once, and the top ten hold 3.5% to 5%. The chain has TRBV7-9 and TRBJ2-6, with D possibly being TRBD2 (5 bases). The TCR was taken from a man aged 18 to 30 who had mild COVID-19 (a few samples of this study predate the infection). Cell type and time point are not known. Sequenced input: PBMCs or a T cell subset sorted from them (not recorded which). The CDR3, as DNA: TGTGCCAGCAGCTTACGAACGGGAGGGGCCAACGTCCTGACTTTC. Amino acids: CASSLRTGGANVLTF.